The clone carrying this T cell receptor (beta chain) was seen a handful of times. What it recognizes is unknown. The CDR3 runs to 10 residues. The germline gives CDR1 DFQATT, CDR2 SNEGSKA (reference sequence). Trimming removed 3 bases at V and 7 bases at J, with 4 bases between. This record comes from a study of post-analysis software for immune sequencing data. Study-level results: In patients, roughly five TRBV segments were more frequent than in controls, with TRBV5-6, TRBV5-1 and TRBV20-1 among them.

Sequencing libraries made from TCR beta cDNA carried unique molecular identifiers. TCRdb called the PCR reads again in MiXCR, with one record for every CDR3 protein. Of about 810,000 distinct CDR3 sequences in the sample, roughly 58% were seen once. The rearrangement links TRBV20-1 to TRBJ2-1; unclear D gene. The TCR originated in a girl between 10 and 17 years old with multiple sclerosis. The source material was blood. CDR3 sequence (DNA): TGCAGTGCTAGCGAAAATGAGCAGTTCTTC. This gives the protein CSASENEQFF.